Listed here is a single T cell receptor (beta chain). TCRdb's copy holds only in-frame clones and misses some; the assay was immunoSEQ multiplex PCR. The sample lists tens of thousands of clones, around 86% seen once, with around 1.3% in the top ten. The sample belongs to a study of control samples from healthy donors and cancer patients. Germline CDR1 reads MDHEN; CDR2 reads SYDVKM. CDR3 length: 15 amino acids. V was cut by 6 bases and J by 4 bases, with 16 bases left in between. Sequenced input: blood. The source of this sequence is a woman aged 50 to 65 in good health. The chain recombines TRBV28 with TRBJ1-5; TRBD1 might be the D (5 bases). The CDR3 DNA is TGTGCCAGCAGATCAAAAAAAGGGGTTAATCAGCCCCAGCATTTT. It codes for CASRSKKGVNQPQHF.